Listed below are T cell receptor beta chains from one sample, sequenced in a study of T cells in Graves' hyperthyroidism and ophthalmopathy. From the multiplex PCR reads, TCRdb called clonotypes with MiXCR, one entry per CDR3 protein. There are approximately 610,000 distinct CDR3 sequences in the sample; roughly 14% occur only once, and about 3.9% lies in the top ten. Sequenced input: blood. The origin of the receptors is a woman aged 40 to 50 with Graves' ophthalmopathy. CDR3s include the opening cysteine and the closing phenylalanine or tryptophan. Each record gives: CDR3 DNA, CDR3 protein, J gene, clone size, D gene, V gene. A D gene is named only where the DNA matches it firmly. Clone size is shown for a subset of rows, as once, few, many or a class of expanded clone.

TGTGCCAGCAGTTTATCAAGCCACGAGCAGTACTTC | CASSLSSHEQYF | TRBJ2-7 | many | - | TRBV28
TGTGCCAGCAGTTACCCGCCCGTAGGGGCTTTGGAGAACACTGAAGCTTTCTTT | CASSYPPVGALENTEAFF | TRBJ1-1 | many | - | TRBV6-2/TRBV6-3
TGTGCCAGCAGCCAAGTGTCTCAAGACACTGAAGCTTTCTTT | CASSQVSQDTEAFF | TRBJ1-1 | many | - | TRBV14
TGCAGTGCACCCCCCGGAGGACACCCCAACACCGGGGAGCCGTTTTTT | CSAPPGGHPNTGEPFF | TRBJ2-2 | - | - | TRBV20-1
TGTGCCAGCACTTCGAAACGGGGCAGGGGTAGGAACAATCAGCCCCAGCATTTT | CASTSKRGRGRNNQPQHF | TRBJ1-5 | few | - | TRBV6-2/TRBV6-3
TGCAGCGTTGCTACTAGCGGGATGGAGCAGTACTTC | CSVATSGMEQYF | TRBJ2-7 | - | TRBD2 | TRBV29-1
TGTGCCAGCAGCTTAGAGCGAGGGGCGGGGTTCGAGACCCAGTACTTC | CASSLERGAGFETQYF | TRBJ2-5 | many | - | TRBV7-8
TGTGCCCGCAGTTTATTTTACGAGCAGTACTTC | CARSLFYEQYF | TRBJ2-7 | - | - | TRBV28
TGTGCTTCAAGAGGCCTAGGGGGAAGGGGCACTGAAGCTTTCTTT | CASRGLGGRGTEAFF | TRBJ1-1 | many | - | TRBV27
TGTGCCAGCAGTCCCGGGGGAGCGGGAGTTTACGAGCAGTACTTC | CASSPGGAGVYEQYF | TRBJ2-7 | few | TRBD2 | TRBV28
TGTGCCAGTGCCCTTTTCGGGACTAGCGGCGGACCACACACCGGGGAGCTGTTTTTT | CASALFGTSGGPHTGELFF | TRBJ2-2 | few | TRBD2 | TRBV19
TGTGCCAGCCGGCGTACAGTCGAGACCCAGTACTTC | CASRRTVETQYF | TRBJ2-5 | few | - | TRBV28
TGTGCCAGCATCCCTGTGGGCCTAGGACCCTACGAGCAGTACTTC | CASIPVGLGPYEQYF | TRBJ2-7 | many | - | TRBV28
TGTGCCAGCAGCCTTAACCTCTTGATAGCAGGCGAGCAGTACTTC | CASSLNLLIAGEQYF | TRBJ2-7 | - | - | TRBV7-9
TGTGCCTGGAGTGTACAGTATACCGGGGAGCTGTTTTTT | CAWSVQYTGELFF | TRBJ2-2 | many | - | TRBV30
TGTGCCAGCAGTCTTCTTCAAGCGGGAGGCTCCCAAGAGACCCAGTACTTC | CASSLLQAGGSQETQYF | TRBJ2-5 | many | TRBD2 | TRBV6-2/TRBV6-3